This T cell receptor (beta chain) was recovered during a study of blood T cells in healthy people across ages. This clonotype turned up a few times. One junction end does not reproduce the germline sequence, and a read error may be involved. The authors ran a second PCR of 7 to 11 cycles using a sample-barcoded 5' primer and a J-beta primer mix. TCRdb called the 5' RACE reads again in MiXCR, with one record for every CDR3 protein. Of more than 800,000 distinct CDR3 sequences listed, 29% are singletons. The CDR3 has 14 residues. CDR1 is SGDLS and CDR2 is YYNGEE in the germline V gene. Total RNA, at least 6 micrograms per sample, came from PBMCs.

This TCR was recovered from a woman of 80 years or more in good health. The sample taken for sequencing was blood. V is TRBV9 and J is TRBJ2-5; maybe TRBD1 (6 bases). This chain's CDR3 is CTSKVGQYQETQYF. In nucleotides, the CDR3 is TGTACCAGCAAGGTAGGACAGTACCAAGAGACCCAGTACTTC.